The 20 T cell receptor beta chains listed next were all sequenced from one sample in a study of T-cell reconstitution after alpha-beta-depleted transplantation in children (dated by TCRdb to between 2015 and 2016). The label giving this sample's treatment or condition can be read as: allogeneic hematopoietic cell transplantation with graft depleted of TCRalphabeta T cells and CD19 B cells. Preparation of the library involved PCR. The sequencer listed for this sample is Illumina HiSeq 2500. TCR library preparation used molecular barcoding, with unique molecular identifiers applied to normalize quantification of the TCRbeta repertoire. TCRdb passed the public sequencing reads through fastp at Q25 and MiXCR, retaining productive beta sequences. Each CDR3 protein appears once, grouped with its most common genes and DNA. In this sample the table shows about 980,000 distinct CDR3 sequences, about 31% of which occur a single time. The ten biggest clones cover under 30% of the sample.

The specimen comprised PBMCs, mostly from graft donor cells, sampled 360 days after TCRalphabeta/CD19-depleted stem cell transplant. These receptor sequences come from a boy under two years old who had a stem cell transplant for SCID, so the T cells may come from the graft donor.

This sequence joins TRBV6-2 or TRBV6-3 and TRBJ1-4; no firm D call. The V gene's germline CDR1 is MNHEY and CDR2 SVGEGT. The CDR3 contains 13 residues. Trimming left V 8 bases short and J 6 bases short, with 13 bases between. In nucleotides, the CDR3 is TGTGCCAGCCGTAACAGTGGCTATGAAAAACTGTTTTTT. Amino acid sequence: CASRNSGYEKLFF.

This clonotype was observed a handful of times. The chain links TRBV25-1 to TRBJ1-6; a possible D gene is TRBD1 (5 bases). The CDR3 loop spans 15 amino acids. Germline V gene data show CDR1 as MGHDK and CDR2 as SYGVNS. Trimming pared 2 bases from V and 1 base from J, leaving 6 bases between. The CDR3 DNA is TGTGCCAGCAGTGAAAAGGGGTCCTATAATTCACCCCTCCACTTT. This translates into CASSEKGSYNSPLHF.

CDR3 coding DNA: TGTGCCAGCTCGCCCGAAGGGGGTCCGAACTACGAGCAGTACTTC. Protein product: CASSPEGGPNYEQYF. V gene TRBV18 combines with J gene TRBJ2-7, with a possible D match to TRBD1 (6 bases). From germline, CDR1 is KGHSH and CDR2 LQKENI. The CDR3 has 15 residues. The V end lost 6 bases, the J end lost 3 bases, and 18 bases lay between the germline ends.

The chain couples TRBV18 to TRBJ1-1; no clear D gene. The CDR3 runs 16 residues. Trimming took off 0 bases at V and 6 bases at J, with 17 bases between the two ends. Germline assignment: CDR1 KGHSH and CDR2 LQKENI. The CDR3 here is CASSPPVAVEDAEAFF. The CDR3 nucleotides are TGTGCCAGCTCACCACCGGTTGCAGTGGAGGATGCTGAAGCTTTCTTT.

This chain links TRBV19 with TRBJ2-7; D is perhaps TRBD2 (5 bases). The CDR3 has 14 amino acids. Germline V gene lookup returns CDR1 LNHDA and CDR2 SQIVND (reference sequence). The V end was cut by 6 bases, the J end by 0 bases, with 12 bases between. The CDR3 sequence: CASRDEGISYEQYF. Written as DNA, the CDR3 is TGTGCCAGTAGGGACGAGGGAATCTCCTACGAGCAGTACTTC.

In its sample, this clonotype was seen a few times. The V call is TRBV29-1, the J call TRBJ2-7; the match to TRBD1 covers 8 bases. The length of the CDR3 is 14 residues. Trimming removed 3 bases from V and 3 bases from J; junction bases left unmatched: 7. Germline V gives CDR1 SQVTM, CDR2 ANQGSEA. The CDR3 DNA reads as TGCAGCGTTGAGGGCCAGGGGGCGAACTACGAGCAGTACTTC. Translating gives CSVEGQGANYEQYF.

The rearrangement links TRBV12-3 or TRBV12-4 to TRBJ1-1; tentative D call: TRBD1 (5 bases). This CDR3 spans 17 amino acids. Trimming took 6 bases from V and 1 from J, leaving 21 bases between them. CDR3 amino acids: CASRRNGGGMGNTEAFF. The CDR3 region has the DNA TGTGCCAGCAGACGTAATGGCGGGGGAATGGGGAACACTGAAGCTTTCTTT.

The CDR3 protein is CASSAATLKETQYF. The CDR3 coding sequence is TGTGCCAGCAGTGCAGCAACTTTAAAGGAGACCCAGTACTTC. The V gene is TRBV25-1, the J gene TRBJ2-5; D gene unclear. The CDR3 extends over 14 amino acids. Between the trimmed V and J ends, which lost 4 bases and 5 bases, there was a span of 14 bases. CDR1 and CDR2 (germline): MGHDK, SYGVNS.

The chain carries TRBV4-1 and TRBJ1-2, with D unclear. Germline lookup yields CDR1 MGHRA and CDR2 YSYEKL. CDR3 length: 14 residues. The germline V and J ends were trimmed by 1 base and 4 bases, with 10 bases remaining between them. The CDR3 nucleotides read TGCGCCAGCAGCCAAGTTGCCGGGTTCTATGGCTACACCTTC. Its protein product is CASSQVAGFYGYTF.

This clonotype was counted between two and nine times. V is TRBV5-1 and J is TRBJ2-6, with a weak D call TRBD2 (6 bases). The length of the CDR3 is 17 residues. Per the germline V gene, CDR1 is SGHRS and CDR2 is YFSETQ. V lost 2 bases to trimming and J lost 0 bases, with 12 bases between them. This CDR3 is CASSFGSGVSGANVLTF. CDR3 DNA sequence: TGCGCCAGCAGCTTCGGGAGCGGAGTCTCTGGGGCCAACGTCCTGACTTTC.

CDR3 nucleotides: TGCGCCAGCAGCTTAGACACGATTTCGAACACCGGGGAGCTGTTTTTT. Its translation: CASSLDTISNTGELFF. The chain joins TRBV5-1 to TRBJ2-2; no clear D gene. Germline loops: CDR1 SGHRS, CDR2 YFSETQ. The CDR3 is 16 amino acids. V lost 2 bases and J lost 0, with 11 bases in between.

The chain joins TRBV5-1 to TRBJ2-1, with D hard to call. This CDR3 has 14 amino acids. V was shortened by 3 bases and J by 8 bases, with 15 bases between the two germline ends. Per germline, CDR1 SGHRS and CDR2 YFSETQ. The CDR3 DNA reads TGCGCCAGCAGCTGGCTAGGCTCGCTGGATGAGCAGTTCTTC. Its protein product is CASSWLGSLDEQFF.

This chain uses TRBV6-1 with TRBJ1-2; D not certain. The V gene lost 6 bases and the J gene lost 0 bases, with 11 bases spanning the gap. This CDR3 spans 14 amino acids. Germline CDR1 and CDR2: MNHNS and SASEGT. CDR3 DNA: TGTGCCAGCAGCCGAGACACCGCTAACTATGGCTACACCTTC. It yields the protein CASSRDTANYGYTF.

The rearrangement joins TRBV2 to TRBJ2-7; a possible D gene is TRBD1 (6 bases). Trimming removed 2 bases at V and 5 bases at J, with 16 bases between. Germline CDR1 SNHLY, CDR2 FYNNEI. This CDR3 has 15 residues. This CDR3 reads CASSEYAQGPDEQYF. CDR3 nucleotide sequence: TGTGCCAGCAGTGAATACGCTCAGGGGCCTGACGAGCAGTACTTC.

The chain is built from TRBV29-1 and TRBJ2-5; TRBD1 agrees at 10 bases. Germline loops: CDR1 SQVTM, CDR2 ANQGSEA. V lost 7 bases, J lost 3 bases, and 5 bases stayed unmatched. This CDR3 is 13 amino acids long. The CDR3 DNA sequence: TGCAGCGAGGGGACAGGGGCAAAAGAGACCCAGTACTTC. Residues: CSEGTGAKETQYF.

This clonotype was detected a few times. DNA for the CDR3: TGTGCCACCAGTGATTCACTGGACCGGTACAAGACGCAGTATTTT. It is translated as CATSDSLDRYKTQYF. V is TRBV24-1 and J is TRBJ2-3; the D is unclear. This CDR3 has 15 amino acids. Germline lookup yields CDR1 KGHDR and CDR2 SFDVKD. V was shortened by 2 bases and J by 9 bases, with 17 bases between the two germline ends.

The chain links TRBV5-1 to TRBJ2-5, with no clear D. The CDR3 is 13 amino acids. V was shortened by 1 base and J by 5 bases, with 9 bases between the two germline ends. Looked up from germline, CDR1 is SGHRS and CDR2 is YFSETQ. This CDR3 reads CASSLIFGETQYF. CDR3 coding DNA: TGCGCCAGCAGCTTGATTTTCGGGGAGACCCAGTACTTC.

This clonotype has a count of ten or more. This chain links TRBV12-3 or TRBV12-4 with TRBJ2-1; 10 nucleotides agree with TRBD2. This CDR3 is built from 16 residues. Unmatched junction bases numbered 6, after V lost 5 bases and J lost 2 bases. For the CDR3, the DNA is TGTGCCAGCAGTGCTCTAGCGGGGGCCCCCTACAATGAGCAGTTCTTC. Translation gives CASSALAGAPYNEQFF.

The chain has TRBV10-3 and TRBJ1-2; D is uncertain. The germline CDR1 and CDR2 sequences are ENHRY and SYGVKD. The CDR3 runs 11 residues. V was shortened by 0 bases and J by 7 bases, with 3 bases between the two germline ends. The CDR3 is CAISESSGYTF. The CDR3 DNA reads as TGTGCCATCAGTGAGTCGTCTGGCTACACCTTC.

This clonotype has more than one count but fewer than ten. The gene calls are TRBV7-2 and TRBJ2-5, with TRBD2 matching over 12 bases. The CDR3 sequence is 17 residues long. V lost 4 bases to trimming and J lost 6 bases; unmatched junction nucleotides: 12. The germline gives CDR1 SGHTA, CDR2 FQGNSA. The DNA for the CDR3 is TGTGCCAGCAGCTCCACTAAACTAGCGGGGGGCACAAAGACCCAGTACTTC. It is translated as CASSSTKLAGGTKTQYF.